This T cell receptor (beta chain) is from a study of T-cell reconstitution after alpha-beta-depleted transplantation in children. Only a few counts were recorded for this clonotype. As yet, its antigen is unknown. Regarding the study as a whole: Reports say that about two months after transplant, the alpha-beta T cells came out of several hundred graft clones that had expanded. Diversity and T-cell counts at one year after transplant derived mostly from new T cells. The origin of high day-60 TCRbeta diversity in some patients lay in surviving recipient T cells and thymic progenitors.

For TCRbeta, the library was prepared with unique molecular identifiers. Via MiXCR, TCRdb re-called the PCR reads, giving one row per CDR3 protein. Among fewer than 750,000 distinct CDR3 sequences, more than 20% were seen once, and the ten largest hold over 12%. V shed 6 bases and J shed 4 bases, with 18 bases lying between them. Per germline, CDR1 SGHVS and CDR2 FQNEAQ. The CDR3 has 15 residues. This receptor was taken from a boy under two years old who had a stem cell transplant for acute myeloid leukemia, so the T cells may come from the graft donor. The sequences come from PBMCs, mostly from graft donor cells, collected 360 days after TCRalphabeta/CD19-depleted stem cell transplant. The V gene is TRBV7-8, the J gene TRBJ2-5; D is possibly TRBD2 (6 bases). CDR3 coding DNA: TGTGCCAGCAGAGATAGCGGTATGGGAGGAGAGACCCAGTACTTC. It is translated as CASRDSGMGGETQYF.